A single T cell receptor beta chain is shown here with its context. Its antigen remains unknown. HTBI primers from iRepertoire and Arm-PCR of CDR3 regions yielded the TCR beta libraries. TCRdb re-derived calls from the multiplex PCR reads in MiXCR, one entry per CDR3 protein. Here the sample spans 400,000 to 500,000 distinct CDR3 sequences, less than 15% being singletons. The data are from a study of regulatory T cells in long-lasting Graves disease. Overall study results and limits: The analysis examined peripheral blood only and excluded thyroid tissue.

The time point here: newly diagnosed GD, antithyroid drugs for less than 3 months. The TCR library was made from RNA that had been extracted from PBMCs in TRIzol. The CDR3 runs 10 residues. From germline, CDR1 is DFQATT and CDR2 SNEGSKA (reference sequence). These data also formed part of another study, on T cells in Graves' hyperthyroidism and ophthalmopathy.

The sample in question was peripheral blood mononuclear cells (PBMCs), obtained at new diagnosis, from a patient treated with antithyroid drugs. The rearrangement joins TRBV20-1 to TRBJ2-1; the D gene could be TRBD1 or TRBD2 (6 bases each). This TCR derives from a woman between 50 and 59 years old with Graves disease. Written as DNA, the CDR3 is TGCGGGGGGCTCTTCAATGAGCAGTTCTTC. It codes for CGGLFNEQFF.